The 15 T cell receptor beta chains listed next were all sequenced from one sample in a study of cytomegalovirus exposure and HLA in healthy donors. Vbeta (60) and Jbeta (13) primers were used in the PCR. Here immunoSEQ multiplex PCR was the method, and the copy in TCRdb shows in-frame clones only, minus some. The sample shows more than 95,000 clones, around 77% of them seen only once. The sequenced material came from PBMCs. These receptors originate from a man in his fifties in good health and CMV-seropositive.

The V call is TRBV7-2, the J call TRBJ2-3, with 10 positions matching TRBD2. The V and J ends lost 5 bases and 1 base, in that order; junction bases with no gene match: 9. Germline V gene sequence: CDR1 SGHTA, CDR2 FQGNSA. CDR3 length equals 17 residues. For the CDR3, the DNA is TGTGCCAGCAGCGCCCTAGCGGGAGTTTCGGGCACAGATACGCAGTATTTT. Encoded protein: CASSALAGVSGTDTQYF.

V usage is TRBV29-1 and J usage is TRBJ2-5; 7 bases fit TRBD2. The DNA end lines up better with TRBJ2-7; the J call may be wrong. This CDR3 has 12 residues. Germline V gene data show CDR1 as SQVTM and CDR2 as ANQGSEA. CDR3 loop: CSALGGNHEQYF. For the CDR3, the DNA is TGCAGCGCCCTGGGGGGGAACCACGAGCAGTACTTC.

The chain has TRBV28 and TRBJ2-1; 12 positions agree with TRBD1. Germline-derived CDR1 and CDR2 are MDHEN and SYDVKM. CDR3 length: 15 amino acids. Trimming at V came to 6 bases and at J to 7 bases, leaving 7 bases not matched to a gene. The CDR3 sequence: CASSLGQGARNEQFF. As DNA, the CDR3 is TGTGCCAGCAGCTTGGGACAGGGGGCGAGGAATGAGCAGTTCTTC.

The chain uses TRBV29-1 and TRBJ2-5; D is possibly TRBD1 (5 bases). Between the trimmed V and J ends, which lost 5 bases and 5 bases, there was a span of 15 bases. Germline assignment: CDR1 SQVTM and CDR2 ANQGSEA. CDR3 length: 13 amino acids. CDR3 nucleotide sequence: TGCAGCGTTCAACAAGGGGTTCGGGAGACCCAGTACTTC. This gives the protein CSVQQGVRETQYF.

The CDR3 here is CASSEGRGRGSPLHF. The CDR3 DNA reads as TGTGCCAGCAGTGAAGGTCGGGGGCGGGGGTCACCCCTCCACTTT. This rearrangement joins TRBV6-1 to TRBJ1-6, with a possible D match to TRBD1 (6 bases). The CDR3 runs 15 residues. Germline V gene sequence: CDR1 MNHNS, CDR2 SASEGT. V gave up 1 base and J gave up 10 bases, with 14 bases separating them.

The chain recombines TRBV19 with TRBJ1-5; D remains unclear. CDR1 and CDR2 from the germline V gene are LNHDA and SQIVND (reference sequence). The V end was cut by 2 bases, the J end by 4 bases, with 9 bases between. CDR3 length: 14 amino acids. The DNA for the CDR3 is TGTGCCAGTAGTATAAGTCAGTTAAATCAGCCCCAGCATTTT. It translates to CASSISQLNQPQHF.

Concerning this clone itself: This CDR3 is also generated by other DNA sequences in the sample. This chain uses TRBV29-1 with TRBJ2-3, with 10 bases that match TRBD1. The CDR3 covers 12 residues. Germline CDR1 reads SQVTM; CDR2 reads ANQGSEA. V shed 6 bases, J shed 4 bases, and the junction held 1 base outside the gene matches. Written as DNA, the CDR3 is TGCAGCGTGGGACAGGGGTCAGATACGCAGTATTTT. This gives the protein CSVGQGSDTQYF.

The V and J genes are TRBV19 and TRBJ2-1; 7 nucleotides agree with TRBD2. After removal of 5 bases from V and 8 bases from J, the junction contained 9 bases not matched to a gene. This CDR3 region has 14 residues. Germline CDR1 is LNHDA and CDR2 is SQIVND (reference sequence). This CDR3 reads CASSRAGEVDEQFF. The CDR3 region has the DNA TGTGCCAGTAGTCGGGCGGGAGAGGTGGATGAGCAGTTCTTC.

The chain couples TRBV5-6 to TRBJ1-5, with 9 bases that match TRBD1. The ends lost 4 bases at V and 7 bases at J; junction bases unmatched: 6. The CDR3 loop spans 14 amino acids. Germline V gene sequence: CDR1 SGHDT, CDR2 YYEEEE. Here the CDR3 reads CASSQQGAGQPQHF. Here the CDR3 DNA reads TGTGCCAGCAGCCAACAGGGGGCAGGCCAGCCCCAGCATTTT.

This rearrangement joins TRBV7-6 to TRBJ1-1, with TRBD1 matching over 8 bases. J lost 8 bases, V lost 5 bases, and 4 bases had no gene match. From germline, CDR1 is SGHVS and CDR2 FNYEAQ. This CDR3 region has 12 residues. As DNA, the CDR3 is TGTGCCAGCAGCCAGCGACAGGGGGAAGCTTTCTTT. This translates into CASSQRQGEAFF.

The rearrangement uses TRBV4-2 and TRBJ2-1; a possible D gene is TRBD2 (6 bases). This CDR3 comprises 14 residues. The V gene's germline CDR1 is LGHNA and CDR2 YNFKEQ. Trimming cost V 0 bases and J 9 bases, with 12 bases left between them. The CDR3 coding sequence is TGTGCCAGCAGCCAAGATAGACGGGAGATTGAGCAGTTCTTC. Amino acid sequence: CASSQDRREIEQFF.

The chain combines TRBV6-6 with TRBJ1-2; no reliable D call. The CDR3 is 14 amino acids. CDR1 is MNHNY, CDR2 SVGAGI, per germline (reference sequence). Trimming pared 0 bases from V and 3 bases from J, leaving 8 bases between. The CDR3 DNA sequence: TGTGCCAGCAGTTACTCGCACCGGGACTATGGCTACACCTTC. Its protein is CASSYSHRDYGYTF.

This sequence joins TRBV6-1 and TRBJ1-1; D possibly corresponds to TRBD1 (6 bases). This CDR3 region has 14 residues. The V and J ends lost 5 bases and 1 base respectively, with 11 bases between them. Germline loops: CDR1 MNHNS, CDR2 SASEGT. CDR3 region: CASSPRTENTEAFF. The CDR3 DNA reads TGTGCCAGCAGTCCTAGGACAGAGAACACTGAAGCTTTCTTT.

CDR3 loop: CASSSRGGLQETQYF. As DNA, the CDR3 is TGCGCCAGCAGCTCTCGGGGAGGACTCCAAGAGACCCAGTACTTC. J is TRBJ2-5 and V is TRBV5-1; D perhaps matches TRBD2 (6 bases). Between the trimmed V and J ends, which lost 3 bases and 1 base, there was a span of 13 bases. The CDR3 runs 15 residues. Germline CDR1 SGHRS, CDR2 YFSETQ.

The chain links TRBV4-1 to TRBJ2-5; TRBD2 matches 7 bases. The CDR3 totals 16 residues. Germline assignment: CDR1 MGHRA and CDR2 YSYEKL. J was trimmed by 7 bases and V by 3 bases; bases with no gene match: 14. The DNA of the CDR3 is TGCGCCAGCAGCCATGACCGGGGGGTCGCCTCCGGGACCCAGTACTTC. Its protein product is CASSHDRGVASGTQYF.